This T cell receptor beta chain came from a study of blood T cell repertoires in COVID-19. Whole-study context: COVID-19 samples collected from the United States, Italy and Spain covered acute and convalescent phases. T cells, B-cell-depleted T cells, or PBMCs provided the cDNA or gDNA that served as material.

V lost 4 bases, J lost 6 bases, and 5 bases stayed unmatched. Germline CDR1 reads LGHDT; CDR2 reads YNNKEL (reference sequence). The CDR3 loop spans 13 amino acids. Original processing methods: Estimates of nucleated cell counts were drawn from the amplification of reference gene primers. The table came from immunoSEQ multiplex PCR; TCRdb's copy has only in-frame clones and leaves some out. The V and J calls and clone size come from that table; D and trimming were worked out from the DNA. The sample records approximately 160,000 clones, 75% to 85% being singletons. This clone was recorded only once. Sequenced input: peripheral blood. The chain carries TRBV3-1 (or the pseudogene TRBV3-2) and TRBJ1-2; 7 bases match TRBD1. This TCR came from a woman in her forties or fifties in a cohort sampled during active or convalescent COVID-19. CDR3 bases: TGTGCCAGCAGCCTAACAGGGGACCATGGCTACACCTTC. This translates into CASSLTGDHGYTF.